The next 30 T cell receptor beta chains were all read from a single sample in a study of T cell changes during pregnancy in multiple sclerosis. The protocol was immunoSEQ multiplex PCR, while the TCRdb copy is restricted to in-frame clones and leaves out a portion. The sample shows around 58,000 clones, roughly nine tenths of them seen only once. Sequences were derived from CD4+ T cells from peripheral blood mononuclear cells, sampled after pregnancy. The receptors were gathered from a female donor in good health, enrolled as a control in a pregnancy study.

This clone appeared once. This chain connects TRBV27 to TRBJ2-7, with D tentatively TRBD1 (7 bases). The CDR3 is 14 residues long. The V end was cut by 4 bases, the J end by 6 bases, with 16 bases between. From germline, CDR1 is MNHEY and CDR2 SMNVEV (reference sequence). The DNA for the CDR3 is TGTGCCAGCAGTTCTCCGGGGACAGCGGGCGAGCAGTACTTC. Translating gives CASSSPGTAGEQYF.

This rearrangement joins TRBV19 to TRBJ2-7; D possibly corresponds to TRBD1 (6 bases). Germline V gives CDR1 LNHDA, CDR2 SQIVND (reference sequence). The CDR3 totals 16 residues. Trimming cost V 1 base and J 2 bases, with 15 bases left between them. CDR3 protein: CASSIVQGITPYEQYF. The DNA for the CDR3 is TGTGCCAGTAGTATAGTTCAGGGGATCACTCCCTACGAGCAGTACTTC.

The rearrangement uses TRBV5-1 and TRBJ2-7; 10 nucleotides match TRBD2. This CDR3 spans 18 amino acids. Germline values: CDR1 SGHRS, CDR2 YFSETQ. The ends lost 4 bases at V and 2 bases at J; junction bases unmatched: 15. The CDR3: CASSAALSGGAWTYEQYF. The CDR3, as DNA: TGCGCCAGCAGCGCCGCCCTGAGCGGGGGGGCCTGGACCTACGAGCAGTACTTC.

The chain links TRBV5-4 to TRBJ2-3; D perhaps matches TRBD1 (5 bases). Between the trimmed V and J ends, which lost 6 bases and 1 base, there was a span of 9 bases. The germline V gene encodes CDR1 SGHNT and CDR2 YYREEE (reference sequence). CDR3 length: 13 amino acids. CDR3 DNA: TGTGCCAGCAACTTAGGGGGCACAGATACGCAGTATTTT. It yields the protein CASNLGGTDTQYF.

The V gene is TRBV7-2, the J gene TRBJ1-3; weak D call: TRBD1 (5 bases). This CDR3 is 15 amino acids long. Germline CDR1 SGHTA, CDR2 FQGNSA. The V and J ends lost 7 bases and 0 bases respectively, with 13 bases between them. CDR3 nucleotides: TGTGCCAGCACCCCAGGGACTAGCTCTGGAAACACCATATATTTT. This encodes CASTPGTSSGNTIYF.

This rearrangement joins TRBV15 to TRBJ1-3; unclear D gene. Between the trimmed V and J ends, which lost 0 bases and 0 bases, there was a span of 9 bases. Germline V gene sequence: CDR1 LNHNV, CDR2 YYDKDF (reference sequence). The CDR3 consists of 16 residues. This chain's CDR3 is CATSREGLPSGNTIYF. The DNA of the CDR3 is TGTGCCACCAGCAGAGAGGGCTTACCCTCTGGAAACACCATATATTTT. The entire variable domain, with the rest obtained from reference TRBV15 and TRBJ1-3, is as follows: DAMVIQNPRYQVTQFGKPVTLSCSQTLNHNVMYWYQQKSSQAPKLLFHYYDKDFNNEADTPDNFQSRRPNTSFCFLDIRSPGLGDTAMYLCATSREGLPSGNTIYFGEGSWLTVV.

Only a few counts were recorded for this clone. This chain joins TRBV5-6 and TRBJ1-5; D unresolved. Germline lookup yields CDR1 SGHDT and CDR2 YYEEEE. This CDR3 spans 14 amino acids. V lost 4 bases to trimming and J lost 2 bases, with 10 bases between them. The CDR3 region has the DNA TGTGCCAGCAGCCCGTCCTTTGGCAATCAGCCCCAGCATTTT. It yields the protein CASSPSFGNQPQHF.

The CDR3 region has the DNA TGTGCCAGCGGAGACAGGGATCATCAGCCCCAGCATTTT. Protein: CASGDRDHQPQHF. The V and J genes are TRBV6-1 and TRBJ1-5, with 7 bases lining up with TRBD1. The germline V gene encodes CDR1 MNHNS and CDR2 SASEGT. Trimming took 8 bases from V and 5 from J; bases not matched to a gene: 6. CDR3 length equals 13 residues.

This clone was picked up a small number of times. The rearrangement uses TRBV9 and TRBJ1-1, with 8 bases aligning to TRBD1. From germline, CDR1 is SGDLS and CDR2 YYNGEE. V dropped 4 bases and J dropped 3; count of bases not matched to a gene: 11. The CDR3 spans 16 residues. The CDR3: CASSPIRTGTDTEAFF. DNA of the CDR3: TGTGCCAGCAGCCCAATAAGGACAGGGACGGACACTGAAGCTTTCTTT.

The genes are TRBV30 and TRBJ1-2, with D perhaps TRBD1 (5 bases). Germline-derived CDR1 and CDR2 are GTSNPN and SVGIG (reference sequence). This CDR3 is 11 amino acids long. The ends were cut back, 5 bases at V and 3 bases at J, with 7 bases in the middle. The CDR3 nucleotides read TGTGCCTGGCAGGGTCACTATGGCTACACCTTC. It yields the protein CAWQGHYGYTF.

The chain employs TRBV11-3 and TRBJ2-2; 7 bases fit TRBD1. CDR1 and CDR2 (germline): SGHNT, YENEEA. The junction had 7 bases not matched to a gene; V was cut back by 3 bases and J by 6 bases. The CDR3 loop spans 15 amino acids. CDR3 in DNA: TGTGCCAGCAGCTTGACAGGGTTGGCGGCCGGGGAGCTGTTTTTT. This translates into CASSLTGLAAGELFF.

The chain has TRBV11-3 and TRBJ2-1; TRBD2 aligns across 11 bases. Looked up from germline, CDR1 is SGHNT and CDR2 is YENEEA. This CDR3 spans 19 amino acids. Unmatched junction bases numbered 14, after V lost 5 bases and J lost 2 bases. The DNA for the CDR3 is TGTGCCAGCAGCCCCTTTTCTAGCGGGGGGTACGAGCCCTACAATGAGCAGTTCTTC. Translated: CASSPFSSGGYEPYNEQFF.

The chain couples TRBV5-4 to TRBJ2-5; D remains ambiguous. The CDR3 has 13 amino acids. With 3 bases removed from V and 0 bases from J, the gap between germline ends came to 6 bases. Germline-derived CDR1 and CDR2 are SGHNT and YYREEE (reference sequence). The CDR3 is CASSSEYQETQYF. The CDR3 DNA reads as TGTGCCAGCAGCTCTGAGTACCAAGAGACCCAGTACTTC.

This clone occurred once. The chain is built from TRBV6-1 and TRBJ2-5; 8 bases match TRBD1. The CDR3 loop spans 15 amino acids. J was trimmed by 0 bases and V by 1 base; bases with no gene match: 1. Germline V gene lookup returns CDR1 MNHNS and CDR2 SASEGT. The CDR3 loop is CASSEGDRNQETQYF. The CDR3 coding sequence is TGTGCCAGCAGTGAAGGGGACAGGAACCAAGAGACCCAGTACTTC.

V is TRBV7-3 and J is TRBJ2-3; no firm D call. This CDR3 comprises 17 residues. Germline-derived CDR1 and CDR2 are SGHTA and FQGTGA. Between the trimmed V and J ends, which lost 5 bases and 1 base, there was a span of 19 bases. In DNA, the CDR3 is TGTGCCAGCAGCCCTGAGGAAGCCTCAGATGGCACAGATACGCAGTATTTT. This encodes CASSPEEASDGTDTQYF.

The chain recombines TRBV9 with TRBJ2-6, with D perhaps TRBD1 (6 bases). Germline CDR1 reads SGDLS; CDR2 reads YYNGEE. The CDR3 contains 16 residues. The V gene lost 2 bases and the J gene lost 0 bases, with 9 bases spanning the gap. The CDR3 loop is CASSVGHLSGANVLTF. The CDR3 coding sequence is TGTGCCAGCAGCGTGGGACACCTCTCTGGGGCCAACGTCCTGACTTTC. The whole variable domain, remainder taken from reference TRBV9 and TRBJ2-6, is DSGVTQTPKHLITATGQRVTLRCSPRSGDLSVYWYQQSLDQGLQFLIQYYNGEERAKGNILERFSAQQFPDLHSELNLSSLELGDSALYFCASSVGHLSGANVLTFGAGSRLTVL.

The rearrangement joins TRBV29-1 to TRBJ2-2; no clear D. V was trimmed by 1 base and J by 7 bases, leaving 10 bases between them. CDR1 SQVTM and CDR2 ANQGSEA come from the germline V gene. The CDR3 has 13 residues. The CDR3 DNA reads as TGCAGCGTTGAAGCCCCCTCGGGCGGGGAGCTGTTTTTT. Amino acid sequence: CSVEAPSGGELFF.

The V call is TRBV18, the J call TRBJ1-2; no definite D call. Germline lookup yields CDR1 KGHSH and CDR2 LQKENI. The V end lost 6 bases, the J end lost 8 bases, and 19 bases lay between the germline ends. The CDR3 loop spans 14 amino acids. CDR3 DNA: TGTGCCAGCTCCCGAACCCGAAATGAGGGAGGCTACACCTTC. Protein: CASSRTRNEGGYTF.

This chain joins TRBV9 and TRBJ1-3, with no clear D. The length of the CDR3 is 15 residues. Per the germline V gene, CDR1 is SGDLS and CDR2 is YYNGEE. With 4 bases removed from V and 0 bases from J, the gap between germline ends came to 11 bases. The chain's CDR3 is CASSPRWSSGNTIYF. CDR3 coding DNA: TGTGCCAGCAGCCCGAGGTGGAGCTCTGGAAACACCATATATTTT.

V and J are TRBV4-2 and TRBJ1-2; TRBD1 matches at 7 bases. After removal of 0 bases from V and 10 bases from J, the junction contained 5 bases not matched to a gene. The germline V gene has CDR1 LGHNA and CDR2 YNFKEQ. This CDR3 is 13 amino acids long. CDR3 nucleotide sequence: TGTGCCAGCAGCCAAGAAAGGGGGCGCCCCTACACCTTC. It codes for CASSQERGRPYTF.

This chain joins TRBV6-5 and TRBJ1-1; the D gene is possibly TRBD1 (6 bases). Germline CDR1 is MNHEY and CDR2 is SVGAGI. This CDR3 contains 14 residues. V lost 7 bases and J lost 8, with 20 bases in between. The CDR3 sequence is CASIKPTGWVEAFF. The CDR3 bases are TGTGCCAGCATAAAACCCACAGGGTGGGTCGAAGCTTTCTTT.

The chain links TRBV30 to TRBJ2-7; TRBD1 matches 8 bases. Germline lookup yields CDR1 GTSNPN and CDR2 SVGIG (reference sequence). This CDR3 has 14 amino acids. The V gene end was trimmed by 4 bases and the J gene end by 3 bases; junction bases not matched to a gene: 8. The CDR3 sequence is CAWTKGTGIYEQYF. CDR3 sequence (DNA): TGTGCCTGGACTAAAGGGACAGGAATCTACGAGCAGTACTTC.

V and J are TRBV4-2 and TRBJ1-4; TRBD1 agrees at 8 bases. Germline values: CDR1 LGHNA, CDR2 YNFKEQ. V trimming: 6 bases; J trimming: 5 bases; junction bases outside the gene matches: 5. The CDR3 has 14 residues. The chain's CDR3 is CASRPGQGNEKLFF. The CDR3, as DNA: TGTGCCAGCAGGCCTGGACAGGGAAATGAAAAACTGTTTTTT.

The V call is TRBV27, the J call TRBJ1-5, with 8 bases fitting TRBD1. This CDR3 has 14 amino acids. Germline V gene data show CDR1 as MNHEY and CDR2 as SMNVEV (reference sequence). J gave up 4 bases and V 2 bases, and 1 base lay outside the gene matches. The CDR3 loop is CASSLRQGNQPQHF. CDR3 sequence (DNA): TGTGCCAGCAGTTTACGACAGGGGAATCAGCCCCAGCATTTT.

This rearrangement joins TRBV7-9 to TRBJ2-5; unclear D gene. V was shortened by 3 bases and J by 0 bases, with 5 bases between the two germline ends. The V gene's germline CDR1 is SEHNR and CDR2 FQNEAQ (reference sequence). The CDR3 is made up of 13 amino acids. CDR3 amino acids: CASSFTDQETQYF. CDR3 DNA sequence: TGTGCCAGCAGCTTCACAGACCAAGAGACCCAGTACTTC.

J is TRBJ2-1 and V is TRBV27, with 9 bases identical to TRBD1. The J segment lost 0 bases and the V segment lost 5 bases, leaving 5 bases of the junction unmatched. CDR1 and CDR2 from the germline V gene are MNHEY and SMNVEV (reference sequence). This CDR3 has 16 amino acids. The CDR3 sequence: CASSTLGQGSYNEQFF. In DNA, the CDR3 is TGTGCCAGCAGTACCCTGGGACAGGGCTCCTACAATGAGCAGTTCTTC.

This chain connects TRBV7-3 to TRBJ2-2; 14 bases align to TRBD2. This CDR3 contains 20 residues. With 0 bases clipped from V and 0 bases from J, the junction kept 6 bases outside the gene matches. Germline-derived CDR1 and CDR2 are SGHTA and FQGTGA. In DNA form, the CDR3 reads TGTGCCAGCAGCTTAACGTCCCGACTAGCGGGGGGGCCGAACACCGGGGAGCTGTTTTTT. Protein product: CASSLTSRLAGGPNTGELFF.

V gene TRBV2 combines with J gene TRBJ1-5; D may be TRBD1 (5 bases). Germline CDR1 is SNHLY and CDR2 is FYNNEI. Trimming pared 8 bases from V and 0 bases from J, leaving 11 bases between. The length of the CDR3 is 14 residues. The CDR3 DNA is TGTGCCAGCGATAGGGGTGTTAGCAATCAGCCCCAGCATTTT. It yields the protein CASDRGVSNQPQHF.

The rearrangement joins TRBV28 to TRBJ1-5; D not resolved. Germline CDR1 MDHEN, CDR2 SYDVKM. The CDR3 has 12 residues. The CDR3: CASSLSGEPQHF. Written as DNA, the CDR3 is TGTGCTTCCTCATTATCCGGGGAGCCCCAGCATTTT.

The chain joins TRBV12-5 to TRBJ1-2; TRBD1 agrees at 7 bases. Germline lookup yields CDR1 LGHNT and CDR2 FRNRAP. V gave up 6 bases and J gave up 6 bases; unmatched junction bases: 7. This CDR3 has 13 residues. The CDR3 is CASGRQGRNGYTF. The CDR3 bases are TGTGCTAGTGGACGACAGGGACGGAATGGCTACACCTTC.